Each of the 8 T cell receptor beta chains below was sequenced from the same sample in a study of T cells after yellow fever vaccination. Each CDR3 protein gets one entry after TCRdb re-called the 5' RACE reads with MiXCR. Seen here are 500,000 to 650,000 distinct CDR3 sequences, roughly a sixth observed once, and the top ten hold 15% to 20%. The material sequenced was PBMCs, taken 5 to 6 days after the first yellow fever vaccination. Every receptor here comes from a man between 18 and 35 years old who received the YFV17D yellow fever vaccine.

This clonotype was observed a handful of times. This chain uses TRBV4-1 with TRBJ1-1, with D unresolved. The CDR3 loop spans 15 amino acids. V lost 1 base and J lost 1, with 10 bases in between. Germline lookup yields CDR1 MGHRA and CDR2 YSYEKL. CDR3 loop: CASSQGWARNTEAFF. CDR3 coding DNA: TGCGCCAGCAGCCAAGGTTGGGCAAGGAACACTGAAGCTTTCTTT.

This chain uses TRBV10-3 with TRBJ2-3; 9 nucleotides match TRBD1. Trimming took 7 bases from V and 2 from J; bases not matched to a gene: 7. Germline CDR1 ENHRY, CDR2 SYGVKD. The CDR3 has 15 residues. CDR3 residues: CAITTRDRDTDTQYF. The CDR3 DNA sequence: TGTGCCATCACTACCCGGGACAGGGACACAGATACGCAGTATTTT.

This clonotype turned up a few times. The genes are TRBV5-1 and TRBJ1-5, with D possibly TRBD1 on 5 matching bases. CDR1 is SGHRS and CDR2 is YFSETQ in the germline V gene. Deletions cut 5 bases from V and 11 bases from J, with 26 bases between. The CDR3 is made up of 16 amino acids. In DNA, the CDR3 is TGCGCCAGCAGTGTAATGGAGGGTTCAGGGATCGGAGCCCAGCATTTT. This translates into CASSVMEGSGIGAQHF.

The table lists this clonotype with a few counts. V gene TRBV4-1 combines with J gene TRBJ2-2; D may be TRBD1 (6 bases). Trimming left V 0 bases short and J 5 bases short, with 13 bases between. Germline V gives CDR1 MGHRA, CDR2 YSYEKL. The length of the CDR3 is 16 residues. The CDR3 reads CASSQERGTGTGELFF. The CDR3 DNA follows: TGCGCCAGCAGCCAAGAGAGGGGTACAGGGACCGGGGAGCTGTTTTTT.

This clonotype was counted only a few times. The V call is TRBV7-2, the J call TRBJ1-2; D ambiguous. This CDR3 is built from 15 residues. CDR1 is SGHTA, CDR2 FQGNSA, per germline. The germline V and J ends were trimmed by 7 bases and 0 bases, with 15 bases remaining between them. The CDR3 nucleotides read TGTGCCAGCACCGAAGGAACAGCACCTAACTATGGCTACACCTTC. Translated, it gives CASTEGTAPNYGYTF.

This clonotype showed up just a few times. This chain connects TRBV12-3 or TRBV12-4 to TRBJ2-2; no clear D. V dropped 2 bases and J dropped 2 bases, with 6 bases sitting between them. The CDR3 spans 14 residues. The CDR3 loop reads CASSLWVNTGELFF. CDR3 in DNA: TGTGCCAGCAGTTTATGGGTTAACACCGGGGAGCTGTTTTTT.

This clonotype was counted between two and nine times. The V gene is TRBV7-2, the J gene TRBJ1-2, with D unclear. V was clipped by 1 base and J by 6 bases, with 9 bases between them. The germline V gene has CDR1 SGHTA and CDR2 FQGNSA. The CDR3 contains 13 residues. The CDR3 loop is CASSLELSHGYTF. The DNA for the CDR3 is TGTGCCAGCAGCTTAGAGTTGTCGCATGGCTACACCTTC. Complete variable domain (other parts from reference TRBV7-2 and TRBJ1-2): GAGVSQSPSNKVTEKGKDVELRCDPISGHTALYWYRQSLGQGLEFLIYFQGNSAPDKSGLPSDRFSAERTGGSVSTLTIQRTQQEDSAVYLCASSLELSHGYTFGSGTRLTVV.

The rearrangement joins TRBV6-5 to TRBJ1-5, with D perhaps TRBD1 (5 bases). The CDR3 is made up of 18 amino acids. V lost 7 bases to trimming and J lost 0 bases, with 22 bases between them. The V gene's germline CDR1 is MNHEY and CDR2 SVGAGI. CDR3 nucleotide sequence: TGTGCCAGCACGAGGGCGCTAGGACAAACGTATAGCAATCAGCCCCAGCATTTT. Translation gives CASTRALGQTYSNQPQHF.